These 19 T cell receptor beta chains came from one sample sequenced in a study of blood T cell repertoires in COVID-19. Data came from immunoSEQ multiplex PCR; TCRdb stores just in-frame clones and leaves some out. The sample holds around 250,000 clones, 85% to 90% seen once. Sequencing was performed on PBMCs or T cells enriched from blood (not recorded which). The receptors were gathered from a man aged 18 to 30 who had recovered from COVID-19.

This rearrangement joins TRBV13 to TRBJ2-7; 8 bases line up with TRBD1. Germline V gene data show CDR1 as PRHDT and CDR2 as FYEKMQ (reference sequence). The CDR3 covers 16 residues. The junction had 11 bases not matched to a gene; V was cut back by 4 bases and J by 3 bases. The CDR3 region is CASSYSSQGEIYEQYF. The CDR3 nucleotides are TGTGCCAGCAGCTACAGCTCACAGGGGGAGATCTACGAGCAGTACTTC. Complete variable domain (other parts from reference TRBV13 and TRBJ2-7): AAGVIQSPRHLIKEKRETATLKCYPIPRHDTVYWYQQGPGQDPQFLISFYEKMQSDKGSIPDRFSAQQFSDYHSELNMSSLELGDSALYFCASSYSSQGEIYEQYFGPGTRLTVT.

This rearrangement joins TRBV10-3 to TRBJ2-2, with 7 bases lining up with TRBD1. This CDR3 is built from 15 residues. CDR1 and CDR2 (germline): ENHRY, SYGVKD. Trimming at V came to 6 bases and at J to 4 bases, leaving 8 bases not matched to a gene. As DNA, the CDR3 is TGTGCCATCAGCGCTTCGGGGACAGCCACCGGGGAGCTGTTTTTT. It specifies CAISASGTATGELFF.

This clone appeared once. The chain recombines TRBV6-5 with TRBJ2-7; perhaps TRBD1 as D (5 bases). The CDR3 extends over 11 amino acids. The ends were cut back, 8 bases at V and 5 bases at J, with 10 bases in the middle. Germline CDR1 MNHEY, CDR2 SVGAGI. The CDR3 bases are TGTGCCAGCCGTCAGGGTGACGAGCAGTACTTC. Its translation is CASRQGDEQYF.

This clone occurred a few times. The chain is built from TRBV11-2 and TRBJ2-1; D may be TRBD1 (5 bases). This CDR3 is 15 amino acids long. Germline lookup yields CDR1 SGHAT and CDR2 FQNNGV. Trimming pared 5 bases from V and 0 bases from J, leaving 11 bases between. CDR3 nucleotide sequence: TGTGCCAGCAGCACGCGACAGAGCTCCTACAATGAGCAGTTCTTC. The encoded protein is CASSTRQSSYNEQFF.

The chain carries TRBV28 and TRBJ1-4; 9 positions match TRBD1. V was pared by 2 bases and J by 8 bases, with 3 bases of the junction left unmatched. Germline assignment: CDR1 MDHEN and CDR2 SYDVKM. The CDR3 spans 14 residues. The CDR3 loop reads CASSLGGQGEKLFF. The CDR3 DNA follows: TGTGCCAGCAGTTTAGGGGGACAGGGCGAAAAACTGTTTTTT.

The genes are TRBV5-1 and TRBJ2-7; TRBD1 agrees at 10 bases. Germline V gene data show CDR1 as SGHRS and CDR2 as YFSETQ. Losses at the gene ends were 4 bases for V and 6 bases for J; bases not matched to a gene: 10. CDR3 length equals 15 residues. In DNA, the CDR3 is TGCGCCAGCAGCCTTACCGGGACAGGGGATTTCGAGCAGTACTTC. Protein sequence: CASSLTGTGDFEQYF.

V is TRBV30 and J is TRBJ1-1, with 7 bases identical to TRBD1. Germline loops: CDR1 GTSNPN, CDR2 SVGIG (reference sequence). V shed 0 bases and J 1 base; nucleotides not matched to a gene: 11. The CDR3 contains 17 residues. The CDR3 reads CAWSVGRGRLRNTEAFF. In DNA form, the CDR3 reads TGTGCCTGGAGTGTAGGCAGGGGGAGGCTCAGGAACACTGAAGCTTTCTTT.

The rearrangement uses TRBV19 and TRBJ1-2, with TRBD1 as a possible D gene (6 bases). Germline V CDR1 and CDR2: LNHDA, SQIVND (reference sequence). The germline V and J ends were trimmed by 0 bases and 4 bases, with 12 bases remaining between them. This CDR3 is built from 15 residues. The CDR3 coding sequence is TGTGCCAGTAGTATAGACACCGGGACACCCTATGGCTACACCTTC. This encodes CASSIDTGTPYGYTF.

This chain joins TRBV4-1 and TRBJ2-5; D uncertain. Trimming shortened V by 1 base and J by 9 bases, and 12 bases separated the two germline ends. Germline CDR1 is MGHRA and CDR2 is YSYEKL. The CDR3 runs to 13 residues. CDR3 residues: CASSQVGVSPQYF. The CDR3, as DNA: TGCGCCAGCAGCCAAGTCGGAGTTTCCCCCCAGTACTTC.

The count of this clone is one. The V call is TRBV27, the J call TRBJ1-1; D uncertain. CDR1 is MNHEY, CDR2 SMNVEV, per germline (reference sequence). The CDR3 contains 13 residues. V was clipped by 4 bases and J by 1 base, with 7 bases between them. This chain's CDR3 is CASSWAANTEAFF. As DNA, the CDR3 is TGTGCCAGCAGTTGGGCTGCGAACACTGAAGCTTTCTTT.

This sequence joins TRBV12-3 or TRBV12-4 and TRBJ1-5, with D tentatively TRBD1 (5 bases). Between the trimmed V and J ends, which lost 3 bases and 7 bases, there was a span of 10 bases. The CDR3 consists of 13 residues. CDR3 in amino acids: CASSFGRVQPQHF. DNA for the CDR3: TGTGCCAGCAGTTTTGGCAGGGTCCAGCCCCAGCATTTT.

The V gene is TRBV2, the J gene TRBJ2-1; tentatively, D is TRBD1 (5 bases). The CDR3 contains 14 residues. The germline gives CDR1 SNHLY, CDR2 FYNNEI. The V end lost 6 bases, the J end lost 4 bases, and 13 bases lay between the germline ends. CDR3 DNA sequence: TGTGCCAGCAGACCTTTGGGGCTTTACAATGAGCAGTTCTTC. Its protein is CASRPLGLYNEQFF.

This rearrangement joins TRBV10-3 to TRBJ2-2; D is ambiguous. The V gene lost 0 bases and the J gene lost 2 bases, with 16 bases spanning the gap. The germline CDR1 and CDR2 sequences are ENHRY and SYGVKD. The CDR3 spans 18 residues. The CDR3 nucleotides are TGTGCCATCAGTGAGTCGATAAACTCCCCCCAAAACACCGGGGAGCTGTTTTTT. This encodes CAISESINSPQNTGELFF.

This clone appeared a few times. The V call is TRBV3-1 (or the pseudogene TRBV3-2), the J call TRBJ2-7; possible D gene TRBD1, 7 bases. CDR3 length equals 17 residues. CDR1 LGHDT and CDR2 YNNKEL come from the germline V gene (reference sequence). The V end lost 1 base, the J end lost 0 bases, and 16 bases lay between the germline ends. Here the CDR3 DNA reads TGTGCCAGCAGCCAAGGAGGGGGGACAGCGCGCTCCTACGAGCAGTACTTC. Translation gives CASSQGGGTARSYEQYF.

This chain joins TRBV29-1 and TRBJ1-1; a possible D gene is TRBD1 (5 bases). Trimming pared 1 base from V and 11 bases from J, leaving 14 bases between. The CDR3 sequence is 12 residues long. The V gene's germline CDR1 is SQVTM and CDR2 ANQGSEA. CDR3 loop: CSVEGGSVEAFF. Here the CDR3 DNA reads TGCAGCGTTGAAGGGGGCAGTGTCGAGGCTTTCTTT.

The chain couples TRBV7-8 to TRBJ2-6; TRBD1 is a possible D gene (5 bases). The CDR3 is 16 residues long. Germline CDR1 and CDR2: SGHVS and FQNEAQ. Deletions cut 1 base from V and 2 bases from J, with 9 bases between. CDR3 DNA sequence: TGTGCCAGCAGCTTAGTTGCAGGGACTGGGGCCAACGTCCTGACTTTC. Its protein product is CASSLVAGTGANVLTF.

The genes are TRBV11-2 and TRBJ1-4; D is unclear. Trimming stripped 4 bases from V and 5 bases from J, with 14 bases between. The germline CDR1 and CDR2 sequences are SGHAT and FQNNGV. The CDR3 length is 15 residues. The CDR3 spells CASSSPGFMNEKLFF. CDR3 nucleotide sequence: TGTGCCAGCAGCTCCCCGGGATTCATGAATGAAAAACTGTTTTTT.

The chain combines TRBV11-3 with TRBJ2-1; 7 bases map to TRBD1. Germline-derived CDR1 and CDR2 are SGHNT and YENEEA. V lost 5 bases, J lost 3 bases, and 7 bases stayed unmatched. This CDR3 is 15 amino acids long. Here the CDR3 DNA reads TGTGCCAGCAGCAAGACAGGGACCAACTACAATGAGCAGTTCTTC. Translated, it gives CASSKTGTNYNEQFF.

The V call is TRBV10-2, the J call TRBJ2-3, with D tentatively TRBD2 (5 bases). The germline V and J ends were trimmed by 4 bases and 4 bases, with 9 bases remaining between them. Germline CDR1 is WSHSY and CDR2 is SAAADI. The CDR3 runs to 13 residues. The DNA for the CDR3 is TGCGCCAGCAGTGCCGGACTCGCAGATACGCAGTATTTT. This translates into CASSAGLADTQYF.